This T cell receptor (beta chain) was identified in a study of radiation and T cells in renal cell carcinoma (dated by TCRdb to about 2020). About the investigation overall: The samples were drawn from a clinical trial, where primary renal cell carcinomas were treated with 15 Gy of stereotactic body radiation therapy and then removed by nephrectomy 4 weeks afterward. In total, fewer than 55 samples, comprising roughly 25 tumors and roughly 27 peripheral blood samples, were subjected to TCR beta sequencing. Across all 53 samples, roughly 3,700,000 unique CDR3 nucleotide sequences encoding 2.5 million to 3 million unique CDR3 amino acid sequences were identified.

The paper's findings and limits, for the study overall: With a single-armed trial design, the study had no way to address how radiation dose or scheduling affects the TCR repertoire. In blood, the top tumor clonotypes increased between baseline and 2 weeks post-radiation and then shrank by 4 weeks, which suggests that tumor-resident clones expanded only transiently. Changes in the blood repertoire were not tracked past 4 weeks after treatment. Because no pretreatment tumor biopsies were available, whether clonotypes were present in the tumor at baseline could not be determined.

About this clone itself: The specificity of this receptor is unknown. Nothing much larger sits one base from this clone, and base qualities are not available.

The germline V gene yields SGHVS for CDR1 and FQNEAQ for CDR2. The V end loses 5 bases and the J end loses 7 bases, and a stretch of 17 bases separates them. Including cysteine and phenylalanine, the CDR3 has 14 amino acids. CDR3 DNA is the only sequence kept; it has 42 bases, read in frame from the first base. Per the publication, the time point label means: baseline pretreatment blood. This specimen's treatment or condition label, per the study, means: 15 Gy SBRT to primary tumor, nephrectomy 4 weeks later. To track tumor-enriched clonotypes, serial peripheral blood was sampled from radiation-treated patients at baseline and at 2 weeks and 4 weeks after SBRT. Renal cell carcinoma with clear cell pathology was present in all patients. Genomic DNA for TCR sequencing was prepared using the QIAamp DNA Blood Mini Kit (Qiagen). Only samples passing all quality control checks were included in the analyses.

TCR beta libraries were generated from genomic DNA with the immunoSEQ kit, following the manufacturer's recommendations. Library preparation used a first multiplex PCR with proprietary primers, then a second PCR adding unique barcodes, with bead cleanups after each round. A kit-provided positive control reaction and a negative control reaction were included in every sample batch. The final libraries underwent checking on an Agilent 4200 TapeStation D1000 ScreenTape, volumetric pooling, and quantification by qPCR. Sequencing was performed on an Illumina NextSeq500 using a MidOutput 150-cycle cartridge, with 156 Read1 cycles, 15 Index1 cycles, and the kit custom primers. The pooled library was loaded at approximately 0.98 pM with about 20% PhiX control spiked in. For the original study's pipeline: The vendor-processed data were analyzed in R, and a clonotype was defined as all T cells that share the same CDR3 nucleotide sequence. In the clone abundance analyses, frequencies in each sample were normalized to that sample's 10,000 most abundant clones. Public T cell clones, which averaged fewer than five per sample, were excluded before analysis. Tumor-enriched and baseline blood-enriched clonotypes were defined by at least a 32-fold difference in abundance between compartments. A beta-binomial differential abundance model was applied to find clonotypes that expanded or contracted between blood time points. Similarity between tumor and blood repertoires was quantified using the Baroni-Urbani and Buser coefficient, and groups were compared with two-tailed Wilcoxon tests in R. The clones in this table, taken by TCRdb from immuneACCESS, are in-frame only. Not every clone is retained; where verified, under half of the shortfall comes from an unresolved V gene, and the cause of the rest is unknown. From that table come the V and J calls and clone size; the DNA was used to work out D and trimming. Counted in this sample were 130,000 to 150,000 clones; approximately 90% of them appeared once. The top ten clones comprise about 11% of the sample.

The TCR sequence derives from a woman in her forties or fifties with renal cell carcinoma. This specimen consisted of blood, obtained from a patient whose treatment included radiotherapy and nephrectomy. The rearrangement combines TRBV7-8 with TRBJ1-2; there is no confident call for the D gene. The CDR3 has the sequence CASSPRETFGGYTF. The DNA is TGTGCCAGCAGCCCCCGGGAGACCTTCGGTGGCTACACCTTC.